A single sample is the source of the 27 T cell receptor beta chains below, sequenced in a study of regulatory T cells in long-lasting Graves disease. Library construction for TCR beta used iRepertoire HTBI primers and Arm-PCR of CDR3 regions. TCRdb re-called the multiplex PCR reads through MiXCR, storing one row per CDR3 protein. The sample records hundreds of thousands of distinct CDR3 sequences, less than 25% being singletons. The time point here: persistent/refractory GD, antithyroid drugs over 5 years with positive TRAb. The authors made the TCR library using RNA they extracted from PBMCs. The specimen comprised peripheral blood mononuclear cells (PBMCs), sampled when the disease was refractory, from a patient treated with antithyroid drugs. Receptor source: a female donor with Graves disease.

Only a few counts were recorded for this clonotype. The chain carries TRBV14 and TRBJ1-3, with 10 nucleotides matching TRBD1. J gave up 1 base and V 8 bases, and 14 bases lay outside the gene matches. This CDR3 has 18 amino acids. Germline V CDR1 and CDR2: SGHDN, FVKESK. The CDR3, as DNA: TGTGCCAGCGGGGGGGACAGGGGCCCGAAACGGTCTGGAAACACCATATATTTT. Its translation is CASGGDRGPKRSGNTIYF.

Many counts were recorded for this clonotype. V and J are TRBV7-3 and TRBJ2-7, with unresolved D. From germline, CDR1 is SGHTA and CDR2 FQGTGA. The ends were cut back, 5 bases at V and 3 bases at J, with 11 bases in the middle. The CDR3 loop spans 13 amino acids. The CDR3 region has the DNA TGTGCCAGCAGCCCCCAACCGGGCTACGAGCAGTACTTC. It codes for CASSPQPGYEQYF. Combining the CDR3 with reference TRBV7-3 and TRBJ2-7 gives the whole variable domain GAGVSQTPSNKVTEKGKYVELRCDPISGHTALYWYRQSLGQGPEFLIYFQGTGAADDSGLPNDRFFAVRPEGSVSTLKIQRTERGDSAVYLCASSPQPGYEQYFGPGTRLTVT.

The V gene is TRBV6-2 or TRBV6-3, the J gene TRBJ1-5, with a possible D match to TRBD1 (6 bases). V dropped 6 bases and J dropped 6 bases, with 12 bases sitting between them. Germline CDR1 MNHEY, CDR2 SVGEGT. The CDR3 spans 13 residues. The CDR3 loop reads CASRRQGSQPQHF. DNA for the CDR3: TGTGCCAGCAGAAGGCAGGGGAGTCAGCCCCAGCATTTT.

This clonotype was recorded a few times. The chain is built from TRBV15 and TRBJ1-1; a possible D gene is TRBD1 (6 bases). The V end was cut by 0 bases, the J end by 3 bases, with 11 bases between. CDR1 and CDR2 (germline): LNHNV, YYDKDF (reference sequence). The CDR3 consists of 15 residues. CDR3 in amino acids: CATSRDLAGDTEAFF. The DNA of the CDR3 is TGTGCCACCAGCAGAGATCTGGCAGGGGACACTGAAGCTTTCTTT.

There are many counts of this clonotype. This chain links TRBV2 with TRBJ2-7; tentative D call: TRBD1 (6 bases). CDR1 and CDR2 from the germline V gene are SNHLY and FYNNEI. Trimming cost V 3 bases and J 2 bases, with 11 bases left between them. The CDR3 contains 14 residues. This chain's CDR3 is CASSDWGTTYEQYF. CDR3 DNA: TGTGCCAGCAGTGATTGGGGGACAACCTACGAGCAGTACTTC. Full variable domain (outside the CDR3, taken from reference TRBV2 and TRBJ2-7): EPEVTQTPSHQVTQMGQEVILRCVPISNHLYFYWYRQILGQKVEFLVSFYNNEISEKSEIFDDQFSVERPDGSNFTLKIRSTKLEDSAMYFCASSDWGTTYEQYFGPGTRLTVT.

This clonotype was detected many times. Written as DNA, the CDR3 is TGTGCCAGCAGCTCCTCCGGGACGGGTCTACAAGAGACCCAGTACTTC. Amino acid sequence: CASSSSGTGLQETQYF. This chain joins TRBV28 and TRBJ2-5; D is perhaps TRBD1 or TRBD2 (5 bases each). Germline CDR1 and CDR2: MDHEN and SYDVKM. The CDR3 has 16 residues. The germline V and J ends were trimmed by 6 bases and 2 bases, with 19 bases remaining between them.

This clonotype has just a few counts. The V and J genes are TRBV27 and TRBJ2-5; D may be TRBD2 (6 bases). This CDR3 region has 14 residues. Germline CDR1 reads MNHEY; CDR2 reads SMNVEV (reference sequence). Trimming cost V 5 bases and J 3 bases, with 13 bases left between them. The CDR3 DNA reads as TGTGCCAGCAGTCACCCCCCGGGGGAAGAGACCCAGTACTTC. It yields the protein CASSHPPGEETQYF.

The chain links TRBV6-1 to TRBJ2-2; tentatively, D is TRBD1 (5 bases). V shed 4 bases and J shed 5 bases, with 8 bases lying between them. CDR3 length: 13 residues. Per the germline V gene, CDR1 is MNHNS and CDR2 is SASEGT. The CDR3 spells CASSGTQTGELFF. DNA of the CDR3: TGTGCCAGCAGTGGGACACAAACCGGGGAGCTGTTTTTT.

The gene calls are TRBV30 and TRBJ1-6, with D possibly matching TRBD1 (5 bases). There are 13 residues in the CDR3. V was pared by 1 base and J by 8 bases, with 9 bases between. Per germline, CDR1 GTSNPN and CDR2 SVGIG (reference sequence). This CDR3 reads CAWSAGNDSPLHF. In DNA form, the CDR3 reads TGTGCCTGGAGTGCAGGGAACGATTCACCCCTCCACTTT.

In its sample, this clonotype was seen many times. This chain links TRBV30 with TRBJ1-1, with D tentatively TRBD1 (6 bases). Germline lookup yields CDR1 GTSNPN and CDR2 SVGIG (reference sequence). CDR3 length: 14 residues. V was trimmed by 3 bases and J by 0 bases, leaving 11 bases between them. The CDR3 protein is CAWRAQGLNTEAFF. The CDR3 DNA sequence: TGTGCCTGGAGAGCACAGGGACTGAACACTGAAGCTTTCTTT.

Only a few counts were recorded for this clonotype. This chain's CDR3 is CASSIMGQGSAEQFF. The CDR3 DNA sequence: TGTGCCAGCAGCATTATGGGACAGGGGAGCGCTGAGCAGTTCTTC. This chain connects TRBV2 to TRBJ2-1; TRBD1 matches 10 bases. CDR1 and CDR2 (germline): SNHLY, FYNNEI. The length of the CDR3 is 15 residues. The J segment lost 9 bases and the V segment lost 6 bases, leaving 11 bases of the junction unmatched. Looking up the rest from reference TRBV2 and TRBJ2-1 gives the full variable domain: EPEVTQTPSHQVTQMGQEVILRCVPISNHLYFYWYRQILGQKVEFLVSFYNNEISEKSEIFDDQFSVERPDGSNFTLKIRSTKLEDSAMYFCASSIMGQGSAEQFFGPGTRLTVL.

V is TRBV29-1 and J is TRBJ2-4; 9 nucleotides line up with TRBD1. CDR3 length equals 15 residues. Trimming took 2 bases from V and 6 from J; bases not matched to a gene: 8. Germline CDR1 reads SQVTM; CDR2 reads ANQGSEA. This chain's CDR3 is CSVETQQGAGNIQYF. Here the CDR3 DNA reads TGCAGCGTTGAAACCCAACAGGGGGCGGGAAACATTCAGTACTTC.

The chain joins TRBV19 to TRBJ2-2; D not resolved. This CDR3 is 12 amino acids long. CDR1 and CDR2 from the germline V gene are LNHDA and SQIVND (reference sequence). V dropped 1 base and J dropped 7 bases, with 4 bases sitting between them. CDR3 sequence: CASSIGIGELFF. CDR3 nucleotides: TGTGCCAGTAGTATAGGTATCGGGGAGCTGTTTTTT.

The sample holds a few counts of this clonotype. The chain joins TRBV4-3 to TRBJ2-2; D is tentatively TRBD1 or TRBD2 (5 bases each). The CDR3 has 15 amino acids. Germline V CDR1 and CDR2: LGHNA, YSLEER. Trimming took 0 bases from V and 6 from J, leaving 11 bases between them. In DNA, the CDR3 is TGCGCCAGCAGCCAAGACTTGGTGGGACCCGGGGAGCTGTTTTTT. It yields the protein CASSQDLVGPGELFF.

As regards this clonotype: This sequence may be a read error, since a much larger clone differs from it by one base. The rearrangement links TRBV11-1 to TRBJ2-5, with unresolved D. Germline CDR1 is SGHAT and CDR2 is FQDESV (reference sequence). The CDR3 loop spans 13 amino acids. As DNA, the CDR3 is TGTGCCAGCAGCGATTGGAGTGAAGAGAACCAGTACTTC. Translated, it gives CASSDWSEENQYF.

CDR3 residues: CASSLVGGGRTYEQYF. The CDR3 DNA reads TGTGCCAGCAGCTTGGTAGGGGGGGGCCGTACCTACGAGCAGTACTTC. The V and J genes are TRBV5-4 and TRBJ2-7; tentatively, D is TRBD2 (7 bases). Germline CDR1 reads SGHNT; CDR2 reads YYREEE (reference sequence). This CDR3 comprises 16 residues. V gave up 0 bases and J gave up 2 bases, with 15 bases separating them.

About this clonotype: A single base separates this from a much larger clone, so it may be a read error. This chain joins TRBV5-1 and TRBJ2-7; D remains unclear. The germline V gene has CDR1 SGHRS and CDR2 YFSETQ. The CDR3 is 13 residues long. V was pared by 0 bases and J by 3 bases, with 7 bases between. The CDR3 region is CASSLGEYYEQYF. The DNA of the CDR3 is TGCGCCAGCAGCTTGGGAGAGTACTACGAGCAGTACTTC.

In this sample, this clonotype turned up a few times. The chain joins TRBV12-3 or TRBV12-4 to TRBJ2-1; D is uncertain. There are 14 residues in the CDR3. The V end lost 3 bases, the J end lost 6 bases, and 12 bases lay between the germline ends. CDR3 sequence (DNA): TGTGCCAGCAGTTTTTTTGTGGGAAGCAATGAGCAGTTCTTC. This encodes CASSFFVGSNEQFF.

With respect to this clonotype: An end of the junction does not agree with germline; a read error may underlie this. V usage is TRBV6-5 and J usage is TRBJ1-1; no firm D call. Germline assignment: CDR1 MNHEY and CDR2 SVGAGI. There are 14 residues in the CDR3. In nucleotides, the CDR3 is TGTGCCAGCAGTTATTCCCTGGCCGGCACTGTAGCTTCCTTT. The encoded protein is CASSYSLAGTVASF.

This clonotype showed up many times. This rearrangement joins TRBV11-2 to TRBJ2-7; 8 bases line up with TRBD2. Trimming took 3 bases from V and 3 from J; bases not matched to a gene: 7. Germline CDR1 is SGHAT and CDR2 is FQNNGV. CDR3 length: 15 amino acids. The CDR3 DNA reads as TGTGCCAGCAGCTTTGTTGGTAGCGGGATCTACGAGCAGTACTTC. This encodes CASSFVGSGIYEQYF.

In regard to this clonotype: The CDR3 end shows no conserved phenylalanine or tryptophan, and so a read error is likely. The chain links TRBV20-1 to TRBJ1-2; D remains ambiguous. The germline gives CDR1 DFQATT, CDR2 SNEGSKA (reference sequence). V lost 4 bases to trimming and J lost 4 bases, with 10 bases between them. The CDR3 covers 12 residues. CDR3 loop: CSATENFYGYTL. The CDR3 bases are TGCAGTGCTACCGAGAACTTCTATGGCTACACCCTC.

As for this clonotype: Being one base from a much bigger clone, this may be a read error. This sequence joins TRBV6-2 or TRBV6-3 and TRBJ2-2; D not certain. Looked up from germline, CDR1 is MNHEY and CDR2 is SVGEGT. This CDR3 is 12 amino acids long. DNA of the CDR3: TGTGCCGGCAGTTACTTCACCGGGGAGCTGTTTTTT. Translating gives CAGSYFTGELFF.

This chain links TRBV6-2 or TRBV6-3 with TRBJ2-4, with 8 bases that match TRBD1. This CDR3 has 15 amino acids. The V gene's germline CDR1 is MNHEY and CDR2 SVGEGT. Unmatched junction bases numbered 6, after V lost 4 bases and J lost 4 bases. CDR3 sequence reads: CASSSPGGGKNIQYF. The CDR3 DNA follows: TGTGCCAGCAGTTCTCCAGGGGGCGGGAAAAACATTCAGTACTTC.

A remark on this clonotype: This may be a read error: a much more frequent sequence differs by one nucleotide. The CDR3 sequence is CACTGGNYEQYF. In DNA, the CDR3 is TGTGCCTGCACAGGGGGGAACTACGAGCAGTACTTC. The chain couples TRBV30 to TRBJ2-7; the match to TRBD1 covers 8 bases. The V gene end was trimmed by 6 bases and the J gene end by 3 bases; junction bases not matched to a gene: 4. Germline V lookup: CDR1 GTSNPN, CDR2 SVGIG (reference sequence). CDR3 length: 12 amino acids.

This clonotype has a handful of counts. V is TRBV6-1 and J is TRBJ1-5; D possibly corresponds to TRBD1 (5 bases). The CDR3 extends over 13 amino acids. The germline V gene encodes CDR1 MNHNS and CDR2 SASEGT. V was shortened by 5 bases and J by 5 bases, with 10 bases between the two germline ends. The CDR3 here is CASSRDAYQPQHF. For the CDR3, the DNA is TGTGCCAGCAGTCGGGACGCATATCAGCCCCAGCATTTT.

J is TRBJ1-1 and V is TRBV19; a possible D gene is TRBD1 (5 bases). V gave up 4 bases and J gave up 4 bases, with 13 bases separating them. The CDR3 loop spans 14 amino acids. The germline V gene encodes CDR1 LNHDA and CDR2 SQIVND (reference sequence). CDR3 region: CASSTLRVGTEAFF. The CDR3 DNA reads as TGTGCCAGTAGTACCCTCAGGGTCGGCACTGAAGCTTTCTTT.

Written as DNA, the CDR3 is TGTGCCAGCAGTTTGGCGGGAGTGAGCACAGATACGCAGTATTTT. Translation: CASSLAGVSTDTQYF. The chain links TRBV27 to TRBJ2-3; 7 nucleotides agree with TRBD2. Germline assignment: CDR1 MNHEY and CDR2 SMNVEV (reference sequence). The J segment lost 0 bases and the V segment lost 3 bases, leaving 3 bases of the junction unmatched. CDR3 size: 15 residues.